The 20 T cell receptor beta chains given below trace back to one sample, sequenced in a study of Graves' ophthalmopathy and Graves' hyperthyroidism listed by TCRdb under 2018. Sequencing was carried out with an Illumina HiSeq 2000. TCR beta CDR3 regions were amplified from RNA transcripts for repertoire sequencing. HTBI primers and the Qiagen OneStep RT-PCR kit were used in a first-round RT-PCR, which was followed by a second-round multiplex PCR, size selection and purification. TCRdb itself trimmed the public reads at Q25 with fastp, ran MiXCR and retained productive beta chains. When rows share a CDR3 protein, they turn into one entry using the most common DNA and genes. Here the sample has roughly 160,000 distinct CDR3 sequences; approximately 38% occur a single time. Clones ranked in the top ten supply 5.8% of the sample. Sequenced material: peripheral blood. These receptors all come from a woman aged 40 to 50 with Graves' ophthalmopathy. Donor details come from another sample of the same person, matched by shared clones.

The V call is TRBV11-3, the J call TRBJ2-7; maybe TRBD2 (5 bases). This CDR3 is built from 14 residues. V dropped 6 bases and J dropped 4 bases, with 16 bases sitting between them. Germline values: CDR1 SGHNT, CDR2 YENEEA. This CDR3 is CASSVPGKGYEQYF. Here the CDR3 DNA reads TGTGCCAGCAGTGTTCCGGGAAAAGGGTACGAGCAGTACTTC.

This clonotype was counted many times. V and J are TRBV12-3 or TRBV12-4 and TRBJ1-2; 12 nucleotides align to TRBD1. With 7 bases clipped from V and 7 bases from J, the junction kept 4 bases outside the gene matches. The CDR3 covers 13 residues. CDR3 sequence: CASKGQGAGGYTF. The CDR3 bases are TGTGCCAGCAAGGGACAGGGGGCGGGTGGCTACACCTTC.

This clonotype was counted many times. V gene TRBV11-2 combines with J gene TRBJ1-1; perhaps TRBD1 as D (5 bases). Trimming stripped 8 bases from V and 10 bases from J, with 14 bases between. Germline CDR1 and CDR2: SGHAT and FQNNGV. CDR3 length: 11 amino acids. The CDR3 coding sequence is TGTGCCAGCTGGGCGGGGGATCGAGCTTTCTTT. Amino acid sequence: CASWAGDRAFF.

The chain couples TRBV15 to TRBJ2-7, with TRBD2 matching 8 bases. The CDR3 loop spans 14 amino acids. Germline values: CDR1 LNHNV, CDR2 YYDKDF (reference sequence). J gave up 3 bases and V 5 bases, and 6 bases lay outside the gene matches. The DNA of the CDR3 is TGTGCCACCAGCGAAAGCGGGAGAGTCTACGAGCAGTACTTC. Translation: CATSESGRVYEQYF.

The CDR3 spells CASSPGDRGLYEQYF. The CDR3 DNA reads TGTGCCAGCAGTCCCGGCGACAGGGGGCTGTACGAGCAGTACTTC. V and J are TRBV2 and TRBJ2-7; TRBD1 aligns across 10 bases. The CDR3 is 15 amino acids. Unmatched junction bases numbered 8, after V lost 5 bases and J lost 4 bases. CDR1 is SNHLY, CDR2 FYNNEI, per germline.

The rearrangement joins TRBV20-1 to TRBJ1-5, with a weak D call TRBD1 (6 bases). Germline V CDR1 and CDR2: DFQATT, SNEGSKA (reference sequence). The CDR3 consists of 15 residues. V lost 5 bases and J lost 0, with 14 bases in between. Written as DNA, the CDR3 is TGCAGTGCTTCTGAACAGGGATATAGCAATCAGCCCCAGCATTTT. This gives the protein CSASEQGYSNQPQHF.

This clonotype was observed at least ten times. V and J are TRBV4-1 and TRBJ1-2, with unresolved D. Germline CDR1 and CDR2: MGHRA and YSYEKL. The CDR3 length is 13 residues. V was clipped by 1 base and J by 0 bases, with 3 bases between them. The CDR3, as DNA: TGCGCCAGCAGCCAAGTATCTAACTATGGCTACACCTTC. As protein: CASSQVSNYGYTF.

This clonotype was seen more than once but under ten times. The rearrangement joins TRBV28 to TRBJ1-5; a possible D gene is TRBD1 (6 bases). V dropped 5 bases and J dropped 6 bases, with 14 bases sitting between them. The CDR3 is 14 amino acids. Looked up from germline, CDR1 is MDHEN and CDR2 is SYDVKM. The CDR3 sequence is CASSRTASRQPQHF. CDR3 DNA: TGTGCCAGCAGTCGGACAGCCTCCCGTCAGCCCCAGCATTTT.

The table lists this clonotype with a few counts. V is TRBV12-3 or TRBV12-4 and J is TRBJ1-5; D gene unclear. Trimming left V 1 base short and J 5 bases short, with 12 bases between. The CDR3 is 15 amino acids. The CDR3 nucleotides are TGTGCCAGCAGTTTAGTGGGCGGAGGCCATCAGCCCCAGCATTTT. It yields the protein CASSLVGGGHQPQHF.

The CDR3 DNA sequence: TGTGCCAGCAGTCCGACAGGGGCTAACCCAGGCACAGATACGCAGTATTTT. Its protein is CASSPTGANPGTDTQYF. The chain links TRBV6-2 or TRBV6-3 to TRBJ2-3; TRBD1 matches at 8 bases. This CDR3 comprises 17 residues. The trim removed 5 bases at V and 1 base at J, leaving 11 bases unmatched. CDR1 MNHEY and CDR2 SVGEGT come from the germline V gene.

In its sample, this clonotype was seen many times. The rearrangement uses TRBV7-8 and TRBJ1-2, with 9 bases that match TRBD1. The CDR3 is 15 amino acids. Germline CDR1 and CDR2: SGHVS and FQNEAQ. The V segment lost 8 bases and the J segment 8 bases; nucleotides outside the gene matches: 15. The CDR3 DNA reads as TGTGCCAGCGGTGGGGCGGGACAGGGATTGAGCGGCTACACCTTC. It codes for CASGGAGQGLSGYTF.

There are many counts of this clonotype. DNA of the CDR3: TGCAGCGTTGAAGTGGGAGAGGCAGCCGAAACCTACGAGCAGTACTTC. Translated: CSVEVGEAAETYEQYF. The chain joins TRBV29-1 to TRBJ2-7; maybe TRBD2 (5 bases). Per germline, CDR1 SQVTM and CDR2 ANQGSEA. The CDR3 sequence is 16 residues long. Trimming stripped 1 base from V and 2 bases from J, with 18 bases between.

In its sample, this clonotype was seen many times. This chain connects TRBV7-8 to TRBJ1-3; maybe TRBD1 (5 bases). The V gene lost 1 base and the J gene lost 2 bases, with 18 bases spanning the gap. The length of the CDR3 is 18 residues. Germline V gives CDR1 SGHVS, CDR2 FQNEAQ. The CDR3 DNA reads as TGTGCCAGCAGCTTAGACAGACAGCCATTTTTACCTGGAAACACCATATATTTT. Residues: CASSLDRQPFLPGNTIYF.

This clonotype has ten or more counts. The chain couples TRBV5-1 to TRBJ2-2, with D possibly being TRBD2 (6 bases). Trimming took off 0 bases at V and 4 bases at J, with 13 bases between the two ends. Germline V CDR1 and CDR2: SGHRS, YFSETQ. CDR3 size: 16 residues. The CDR3 coding sequence is TGCGCCAGCAGCTTGGGGTTAGCGGCAACCACCGGGGAGCTGTTTTTT. Translated, it gives CASSLGLAATTGELFF.

This clonotype was counted at least ten times. CDR3 region: CASSLAVGLNTEAFF. Written as DNA, the CDR3 is TGTGCCAGCAGCTTAGCCGTAGGGCTGAACACTGAAGCTTTCTTT. The V and J genes are TRBV7-8 and TRBJ1-1; D not certain. The germline V and J ends were trimmed by 0 bases and 0 bases, with 8 bases remaining between them. CDR3 length: 15 amino acids. Germline CDR1 is SGHVS and CDR2 is FQNEAQ.

This clonotype occurred many times. The V gene is TRBV9, the J gene TRBJ1-2; D remains unclear. V lost 4 bases to trimming and J lost 3 bases, with 16 bases between them. This CDR3 contains 15 residues. Per the germline V gene, CDR1 is SGDLS and CDR2 is YYNGEE. The DNA of the CDR3 is TGTGCCAGCAGCCCAGGACCGACGAAAGACTATGGCTACACCTTC. It is translated as CASSPGPTKDYGYTF.

This clonotype was seen a few times. This chain uses TRBV11-2 with TRBJ1-1; D might be TRBD1 (6 bases). This CDR3 is 12 amino acids long. The germline CDR1 and CDR2 sequences are SGHAT and FQNNGV. Trimming took 5 bases from V and 12 from J, leaving 16 bases between them. This CDR3 is CASSPPDRTTFF. DNA for the CDR3: TGTGCCAGCAGCCCCCCCGACAGGACAACTTTCTTT.

This clonotype appeared many times. The chain uses TRBV12-3 or TRBV12-4 and TRBJ2-2; 7 bases line up with TRBD2. CDR3 length: 15 residues. The V and J ends lost 0 bases and 5 bases, in that order; junction bases with no gene match: 3. CDR3 loop: CASSLAMGGTGELFF. The DNA of the CDR3 is TGTGCCAGCAGTTTAGCGATGGGAGGGACCGGGGAGCTGTTTTTT.

The chain is built from TRBV12-3 or TRBV12-4 and TRBJ2-7, with TRBD2 identical over 9 bases. V gave up 11 bases and J gave up 4 bases; unmatched junction bases: 6. This CDR3 is 12 amino acids long. The DNA of the CDR3 is TGTGCCTACGTAGCGGGAGCTTACGAGCAGTACTTC. Amino acid sequence: CAYVAGAYEQYF.

Many counts were recorded for this clonotype. The genes are TRBV28 and TRBJ1-1, with unresolved D. The V and J ends lost 5 bases and 1 base respectively, with 8 bases between them. Germline CDR1 is MDHEN and CDR2 is SYDVKM. The length of the CDR3 is 13 residues. The CDR3 coding sequence is TGTGCCAGCAGTATGCGACAGAACACTGAAGCTTTCTTT. Amino acids: CASSMRQNTEAFF.